Sequencing of this TCR beta chain was carried out in a study of blood T cell repertoires in COVID-19. Study-wide context: PBMCs, B-cell-depleted T cells, or T cells provided the cDNA or gDNA that made up the material.

Germline V gene sequence: CDR1 SGHNT, CDR2 YYREEE (reference sequence). This CDR3 has 13 residues. The ends were cut back, 0 bases at V and 5 bases at J, with 9 bases in the middle. Original methodology: Nucleated cell number was recorded as an estimate derived from reference gene primer amplification. Profiling relied on immunoSEQ multiplex PCR, and the TCRdb table lists in-frame clones only, not all of them. That table gives V, J and clone size, and the DNA gave D and trimming. The data hold about 160,000 clones, with 82% observed a single time. The clonotype originates from a woman of 80 years or more with acute or convalescent COVID-19. The rearrangement links TRBV5-4 to TRBJ2-7; D perhaps matches TRBD2 (6 bases). Sequencing was carried out using peripheral blood. CDR3 sequence (DNA): TGTGCCAGCAGCTTGGACTGGGGGGACGAGCAGTACTTC. It is translated as CASSLDWGDEQYF.